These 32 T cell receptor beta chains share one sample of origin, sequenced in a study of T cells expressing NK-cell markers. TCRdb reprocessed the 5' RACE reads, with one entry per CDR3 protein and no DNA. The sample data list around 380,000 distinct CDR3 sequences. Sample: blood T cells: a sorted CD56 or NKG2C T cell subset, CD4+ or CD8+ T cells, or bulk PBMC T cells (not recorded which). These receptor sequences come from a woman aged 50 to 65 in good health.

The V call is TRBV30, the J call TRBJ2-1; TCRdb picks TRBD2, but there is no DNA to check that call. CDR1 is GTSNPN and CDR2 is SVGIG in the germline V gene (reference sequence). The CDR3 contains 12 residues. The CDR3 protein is CAGLSGNNEQFF. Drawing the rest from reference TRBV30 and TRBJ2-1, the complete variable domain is SQTIHQWPATLVQPVGSPLSLECTVEGTSNPNLYWYRQAAGRGLQLLFYSVGIGQISSEVPQNLSASRPQDRQFILSSKKLLLSDSGFYLCAGLSGNNEQFFGPGTRLTVL.

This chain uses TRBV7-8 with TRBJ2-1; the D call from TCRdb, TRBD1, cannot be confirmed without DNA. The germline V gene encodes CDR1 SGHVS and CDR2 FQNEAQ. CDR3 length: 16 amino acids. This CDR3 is CASSPGEASSYNEQFF.

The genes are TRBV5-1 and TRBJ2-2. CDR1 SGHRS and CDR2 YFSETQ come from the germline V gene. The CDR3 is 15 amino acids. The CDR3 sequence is CASSLDLSSPGELFF.

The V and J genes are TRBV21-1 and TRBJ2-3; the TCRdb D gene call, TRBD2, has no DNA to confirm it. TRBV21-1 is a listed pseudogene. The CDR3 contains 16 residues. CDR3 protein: CASPRTSGRANDTQYF.

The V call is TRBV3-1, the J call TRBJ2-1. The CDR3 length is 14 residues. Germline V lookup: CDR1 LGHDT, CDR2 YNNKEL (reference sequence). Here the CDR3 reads CASSQDSTVNEQFF.

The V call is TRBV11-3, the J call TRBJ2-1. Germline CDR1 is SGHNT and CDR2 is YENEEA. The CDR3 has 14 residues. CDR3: CASSLGHSNNEQFF. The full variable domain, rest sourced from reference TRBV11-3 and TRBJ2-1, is EAGVVQSPRYKIIEKKQPVAFWCNPISGHNTLYWYLQNLGQGPELLIRYENEEAVDDSQLPKDRFSAERLKGVDSTLKIQPAELGDSAVYLCASSLGHSNNEQFFGPGTRLTVL.

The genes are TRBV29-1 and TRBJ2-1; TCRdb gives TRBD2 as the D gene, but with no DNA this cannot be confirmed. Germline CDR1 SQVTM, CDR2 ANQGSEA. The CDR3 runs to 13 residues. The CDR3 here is CSVRLAGGFEQFF.

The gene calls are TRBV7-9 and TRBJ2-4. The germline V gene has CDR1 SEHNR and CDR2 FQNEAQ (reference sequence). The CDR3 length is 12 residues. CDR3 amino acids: CASSFKLDIQYF.

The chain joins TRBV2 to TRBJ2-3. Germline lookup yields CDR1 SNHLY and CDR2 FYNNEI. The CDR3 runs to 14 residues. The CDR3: CASEGSGVADTQYF.

CDR3 protein: CASSGTSGYGTDTQYF. The V call is TRBV9, the J call TRBJ2-3; TCRdb designates TRBD2, a call that cannot be tested without DNA. Germline V gene data show CDR1 as SGDLS and CDR2 as YYNGEE. The length of the CDR3 is 16 residues.

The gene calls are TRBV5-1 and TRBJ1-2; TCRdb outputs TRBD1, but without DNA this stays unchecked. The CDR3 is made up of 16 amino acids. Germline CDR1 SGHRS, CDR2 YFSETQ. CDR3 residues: CASSTGRGVLNYGYTF. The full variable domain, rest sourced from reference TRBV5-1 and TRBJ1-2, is KAGVTQTPRYLIKTRGQQVTLSCSPISGHRSVSWYQQTPGQGLQFLFEYFSETQRNKGNFPGRFSGRQFSNSRSEMNVSTLELGDSALYLCASSTGRGVLNYGYTFGSGTRLTVV.

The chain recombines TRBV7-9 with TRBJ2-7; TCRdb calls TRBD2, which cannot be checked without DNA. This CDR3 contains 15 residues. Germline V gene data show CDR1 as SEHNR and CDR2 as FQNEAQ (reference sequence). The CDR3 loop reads CASSLKAASTYEQYF.

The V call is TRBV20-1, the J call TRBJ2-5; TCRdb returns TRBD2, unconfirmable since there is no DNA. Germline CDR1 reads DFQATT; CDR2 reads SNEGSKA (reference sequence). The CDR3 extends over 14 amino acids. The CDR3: CSARDHRGLSGQYF.

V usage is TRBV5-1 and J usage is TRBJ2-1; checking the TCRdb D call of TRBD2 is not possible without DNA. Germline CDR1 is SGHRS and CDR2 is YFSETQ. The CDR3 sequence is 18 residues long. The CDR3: CASSFKGSTSGFYNEQFF.

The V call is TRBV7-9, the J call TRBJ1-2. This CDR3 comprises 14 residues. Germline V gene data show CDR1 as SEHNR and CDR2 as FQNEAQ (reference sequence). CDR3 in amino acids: CASSLNPEMDGYTF.

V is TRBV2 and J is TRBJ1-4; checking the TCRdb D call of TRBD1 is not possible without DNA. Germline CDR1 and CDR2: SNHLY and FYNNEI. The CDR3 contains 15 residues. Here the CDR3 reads CASRDGTGGGEKLFF.

Here the CDR3 reads CASMALINQPQHF. This chain links TRBV6-1 with TRBJ1-5. The germline V gene encodes CDR1 MNHNS and CDR2 SASEGT. The CDR3 has 13 amino acids.

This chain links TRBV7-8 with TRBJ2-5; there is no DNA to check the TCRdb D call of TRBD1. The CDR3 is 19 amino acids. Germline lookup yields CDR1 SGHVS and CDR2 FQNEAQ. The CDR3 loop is CASSAPRQWDRDYQETQYF.

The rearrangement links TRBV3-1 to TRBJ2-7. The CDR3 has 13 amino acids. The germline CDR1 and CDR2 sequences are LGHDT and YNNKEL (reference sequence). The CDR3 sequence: CASSQEIAYEQYF.

The CDR3 reads CASMTNLLETQYF. The chain links TRBV5-6 to TRBJ2-5. The germline V gene has CDR1 SGHDT and CDR2 YYEEEE. This CDR3 has 13 amino acids.

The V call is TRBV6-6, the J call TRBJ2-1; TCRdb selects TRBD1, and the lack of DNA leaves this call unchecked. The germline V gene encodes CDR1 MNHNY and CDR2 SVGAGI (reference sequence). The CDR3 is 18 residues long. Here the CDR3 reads CASSYLRAGTGGGNEQFF.

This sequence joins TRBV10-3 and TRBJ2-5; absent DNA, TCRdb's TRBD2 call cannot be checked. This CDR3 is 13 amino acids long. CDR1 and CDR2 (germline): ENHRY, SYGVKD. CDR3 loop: CAISEARQETQYF.

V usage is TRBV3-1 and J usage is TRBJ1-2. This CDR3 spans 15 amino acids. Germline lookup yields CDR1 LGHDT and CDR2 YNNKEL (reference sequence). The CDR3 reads CASSQDHVPISGYTF.

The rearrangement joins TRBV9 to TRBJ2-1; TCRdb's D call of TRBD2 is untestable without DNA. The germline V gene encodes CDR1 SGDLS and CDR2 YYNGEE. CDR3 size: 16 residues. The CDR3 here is CASSVRLAGKYNEQFF.

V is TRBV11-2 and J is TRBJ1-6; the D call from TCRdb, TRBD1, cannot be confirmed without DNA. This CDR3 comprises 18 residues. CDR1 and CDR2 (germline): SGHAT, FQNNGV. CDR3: CASSPGRGQGPPNSPLHF.

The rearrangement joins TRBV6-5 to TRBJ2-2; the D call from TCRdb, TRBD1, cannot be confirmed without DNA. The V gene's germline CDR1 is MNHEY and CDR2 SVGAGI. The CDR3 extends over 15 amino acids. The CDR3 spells CAAGNPYKNTGELFF.

The CDR3 sequence: CASSSPKGNTGELFF. V gene TRBV7-9 combines with J gene TRBJ2-2. This CDR3 comprises 15 residues. Germline CDR1 is SEHNR and CDR2 is FQNEAQ (reference sequence).

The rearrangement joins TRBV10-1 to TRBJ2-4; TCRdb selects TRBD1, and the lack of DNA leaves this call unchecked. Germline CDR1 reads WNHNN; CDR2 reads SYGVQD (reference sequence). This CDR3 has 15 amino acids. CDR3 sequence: CASSELSGVRNIQYF.

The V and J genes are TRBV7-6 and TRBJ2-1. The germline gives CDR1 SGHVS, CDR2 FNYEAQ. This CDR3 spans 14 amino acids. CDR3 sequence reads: CASSLALSLNEQFF.

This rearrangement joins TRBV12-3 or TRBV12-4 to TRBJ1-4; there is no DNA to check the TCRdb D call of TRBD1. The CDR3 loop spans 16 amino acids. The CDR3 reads CASSPSGSGGSEKLFF.

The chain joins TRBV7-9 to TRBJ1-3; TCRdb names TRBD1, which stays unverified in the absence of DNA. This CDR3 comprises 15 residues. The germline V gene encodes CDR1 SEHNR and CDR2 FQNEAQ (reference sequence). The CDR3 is CASSEGTPGWNTIYF.

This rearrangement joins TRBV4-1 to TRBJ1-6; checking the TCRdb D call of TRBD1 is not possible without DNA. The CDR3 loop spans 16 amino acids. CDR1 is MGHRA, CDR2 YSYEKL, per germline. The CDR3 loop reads CACSQVQGGSNSPLHF.